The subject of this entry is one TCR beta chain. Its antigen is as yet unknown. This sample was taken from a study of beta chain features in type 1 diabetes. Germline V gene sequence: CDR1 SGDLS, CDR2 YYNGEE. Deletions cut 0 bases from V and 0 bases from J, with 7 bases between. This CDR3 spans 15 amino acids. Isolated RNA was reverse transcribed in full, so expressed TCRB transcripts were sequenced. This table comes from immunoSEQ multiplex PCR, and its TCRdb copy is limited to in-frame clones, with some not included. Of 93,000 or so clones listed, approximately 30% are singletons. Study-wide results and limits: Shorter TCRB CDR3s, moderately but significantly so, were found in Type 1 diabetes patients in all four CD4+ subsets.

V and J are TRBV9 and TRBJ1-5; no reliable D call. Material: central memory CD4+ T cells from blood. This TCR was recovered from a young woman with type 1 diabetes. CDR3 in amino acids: CASSVGGLSNQPQHF. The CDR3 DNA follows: TGTGCCAGCAGCGTAGGCGGTCTTAGCAATCAGCCCCAGCATTTT.